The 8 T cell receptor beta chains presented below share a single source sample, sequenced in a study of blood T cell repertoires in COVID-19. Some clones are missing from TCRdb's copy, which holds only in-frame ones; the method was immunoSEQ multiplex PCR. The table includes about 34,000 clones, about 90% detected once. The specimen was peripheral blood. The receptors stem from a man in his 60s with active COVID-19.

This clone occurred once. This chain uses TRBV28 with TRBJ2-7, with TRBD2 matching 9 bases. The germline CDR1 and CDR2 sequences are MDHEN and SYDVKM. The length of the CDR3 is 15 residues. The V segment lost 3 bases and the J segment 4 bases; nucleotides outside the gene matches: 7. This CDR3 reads CASSFGGRVKYEQYF. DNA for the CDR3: TGTGCCAGCAGTTTTGGCGGGAGGGTCAAGTACGAGCAGTACTTC.

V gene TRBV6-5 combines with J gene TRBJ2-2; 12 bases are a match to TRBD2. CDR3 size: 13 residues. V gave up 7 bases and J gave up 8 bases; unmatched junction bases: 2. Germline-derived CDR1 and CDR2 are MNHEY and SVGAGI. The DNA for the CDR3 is TGTGCCAGCAACGGACTAGCGGGAGGGGAGCTGTTTTTT. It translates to CASNGLAGGELFF.

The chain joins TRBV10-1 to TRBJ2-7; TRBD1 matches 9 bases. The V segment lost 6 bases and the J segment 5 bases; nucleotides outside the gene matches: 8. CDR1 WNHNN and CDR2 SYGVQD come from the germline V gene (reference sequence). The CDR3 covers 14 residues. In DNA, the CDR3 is TGCGCCAGCAGCCGGGACAGGGATCTGAACGAGCAGTACTTC. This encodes CASSRDRDLNEQYF.

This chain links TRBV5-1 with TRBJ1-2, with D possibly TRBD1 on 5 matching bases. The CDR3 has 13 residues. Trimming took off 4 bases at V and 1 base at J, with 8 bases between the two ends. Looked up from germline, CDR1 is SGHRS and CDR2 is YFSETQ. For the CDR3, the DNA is TGCGCCAGCAGCGACCAGGGTAACTATGGCTACACCTTC. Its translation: CASSDQGNYGYTF. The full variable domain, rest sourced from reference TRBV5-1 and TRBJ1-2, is KAGVTQTPRYLIKTRGQQVTLSCSPISGHRSVSWYQQTPGQGLQFLFEYFSETQRNKGNFPGRFSGRQFSNSRSEMNVSTLELGDSALYLCASSDQGNYGYTFGSGTRLTVV.

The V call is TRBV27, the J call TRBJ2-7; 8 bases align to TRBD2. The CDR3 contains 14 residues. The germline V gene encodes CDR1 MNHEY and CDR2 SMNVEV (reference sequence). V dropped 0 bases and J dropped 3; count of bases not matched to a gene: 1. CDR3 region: CASSLSAGGYEQYF. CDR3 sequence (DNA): TGTGCCAGCAGTTTATCGGCGGGAGGCTACGAGCAGTACTTC.

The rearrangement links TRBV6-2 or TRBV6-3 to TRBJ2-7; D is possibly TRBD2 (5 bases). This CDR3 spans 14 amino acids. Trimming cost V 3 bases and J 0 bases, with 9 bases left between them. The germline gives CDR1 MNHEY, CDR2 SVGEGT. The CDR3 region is CASSYTRPSYEQYF. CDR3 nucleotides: TGTGCCAGCAGTTATACTAGGCCCTCCTACGAGCAGTACTTC.

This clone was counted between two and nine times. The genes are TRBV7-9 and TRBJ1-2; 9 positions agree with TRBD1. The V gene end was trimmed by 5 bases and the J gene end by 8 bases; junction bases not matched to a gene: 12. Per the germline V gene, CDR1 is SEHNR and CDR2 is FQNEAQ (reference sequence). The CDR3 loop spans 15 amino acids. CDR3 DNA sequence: TGTGCCAGCAGCCTGGGGGACAGGGTATTCGGGGGCTACACCTTC. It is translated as CASSLGDRVFGGYTF.

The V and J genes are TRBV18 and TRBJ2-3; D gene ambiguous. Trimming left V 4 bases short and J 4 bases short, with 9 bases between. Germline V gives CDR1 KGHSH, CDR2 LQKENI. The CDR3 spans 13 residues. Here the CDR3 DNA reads TGTGCCAGCTCACTGTATAGCCCAGATACGCAGTATTTT. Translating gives CASSLYSPDTQYF.